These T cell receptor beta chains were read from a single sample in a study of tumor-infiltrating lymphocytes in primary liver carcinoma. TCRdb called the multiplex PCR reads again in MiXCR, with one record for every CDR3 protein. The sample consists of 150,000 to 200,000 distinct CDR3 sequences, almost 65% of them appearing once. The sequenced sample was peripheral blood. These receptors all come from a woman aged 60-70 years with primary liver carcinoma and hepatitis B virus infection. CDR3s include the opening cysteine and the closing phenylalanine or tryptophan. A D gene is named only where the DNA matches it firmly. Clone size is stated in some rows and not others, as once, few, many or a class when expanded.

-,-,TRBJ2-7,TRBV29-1,CSVGNSHEQYF,TGCAGCGTTGGGAACAGCCACGAGCAATACTTC
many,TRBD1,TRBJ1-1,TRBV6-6,CASSSTGGTEAFF,TGTGCCAGCAGTTCCACAGGGGGCACTGAAGCTTTCTTT
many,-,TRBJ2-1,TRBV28,CASSFPTSLEQFF,TGTGCCAGCAGTTTTCCTACTAGCCTTGAGCAGTTCTTC
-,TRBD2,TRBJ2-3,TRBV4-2,CASSQEVCSGGSDTQYF,TGTGCCAGCAGCCAAGAAGTCTGTAGCGGGGGATCTGATACGCAGTATTTT
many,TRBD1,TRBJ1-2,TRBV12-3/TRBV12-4,CASSFWTGYGYTF,TGTGCCAGCAGTTTTTGGACAGGGTATGGCTACACCTTC
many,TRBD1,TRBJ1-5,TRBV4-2,CASSQEQGIVQPQHF,TGTGCCAGCAGCCAGGAACAGGGGATTGTTCAGCCCCAGCATTTT
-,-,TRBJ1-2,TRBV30,CAWSLPGAYGYTF,TGTGCCTGGAGTCTCCCAGGGGCCTATGGCTACACCTTC
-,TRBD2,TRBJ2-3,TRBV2,CASRALSREATDTQYF,TGTGCCAGCAGAGCCCTTTCGCGGGAGGCCACAGATACGCAGTATTTT
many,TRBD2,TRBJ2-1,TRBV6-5,CASRLAGGGLYEQFF,TGTGCCAGCAGACTAGCGGGAGGAGGTCTCTATGAGCAGTTCTTC
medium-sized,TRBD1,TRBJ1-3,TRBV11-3,CASRTTGAFTPGNTIYF,TGTGCCAGCAGGACTACAGGGGCTTTCACTCCTGGAAACACCATATATTTT
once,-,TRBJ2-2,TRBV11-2,CASNSLRSGIGKLLF,TGTGCCAGCAACTCGCTACGGTCAGGCATCGGGAAGCTGCTTTTT
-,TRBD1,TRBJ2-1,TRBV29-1,CSVTQGALPYNEQFF,TGCAGCGTAACACAGGGGGCGCTCCCCTACAATGAGCAGTTCTTT
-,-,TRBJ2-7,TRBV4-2,CASSQDASGFGLQYF,TGTGCCAGCAGCCAAGATGCGTCGGGGTTCGGCCTGCAGTACTTC
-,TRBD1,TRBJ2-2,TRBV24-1,CATSEARGYTGELFF,TGTGCCACCAGTGAGGCCAGGGGGTACACCGGGGAGCTGTTTTTT
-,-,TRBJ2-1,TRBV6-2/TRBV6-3,CASSYGANGNSLNEQFF,TGTGCCAGCAGTTACGGGGCTAACGGGAACTCATTGAATGAGCAGTTCTTC
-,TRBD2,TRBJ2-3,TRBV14,CASSLLAARMTDRQYF,TGTGCCAGCAGCCTGCTAGCGGCAAGAATGACAGATAGGCAGTATTTT
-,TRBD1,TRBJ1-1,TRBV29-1,CSGSGAGGIGSEVFF,TGCAGCGGGAGTGGGGCAGGGGGCATTGGAAGTGAAGTTTTCTTT
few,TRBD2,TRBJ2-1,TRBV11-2,CASNTTSGRSNEQFF,TGTGCCAGCAACACGACTAGCGGGAGAAGTAATGAGCAGTTTTTC
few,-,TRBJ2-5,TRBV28,CASSFLGHQETQYF,TGTGCCAGCAGTTTTTTGGGACACCAAGAGACCCAGTACTTC
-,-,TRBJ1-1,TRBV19,CASSMKAEAFF,TGTGCCAGTAGTATGAAGGCAGAAGCTTTCTTT
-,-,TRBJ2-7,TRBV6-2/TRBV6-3,CASRFMDQPYEQYF,TGTGCCAGCAGATTTATGGACCAGCCGTACGAGCAATACTTC
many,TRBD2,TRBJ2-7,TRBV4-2,CASSQDGTSGSYEQYF,TGTGCCAGCAGCCAAGATGGGACTAGCGGGAGCTACGAGCAGTACTTC
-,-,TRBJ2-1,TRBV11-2,CASGLCLAVYNEQFF,TGTGCCAGCGGCTTATGCCTAGCCGTTTACAATGAGCAGTTCTTC
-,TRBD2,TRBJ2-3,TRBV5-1,CVSRREGSTDTQYF,TGCGTCAGCAGGCGGGAGGGGAGCACAGATACGCAGTATTTT
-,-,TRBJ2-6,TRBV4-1,CASSQEISRGSGANVLNF,TGCGCCAGCAGCCAAGAGATATCGCGAGGCTCTGGGGCCAACGTCCTAAATTTC
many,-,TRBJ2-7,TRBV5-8,CASSLLGGSLDEQYF,TGTGCCAGCAGCTTGTTGGGAGGATCTCTCGACGAGCAGTACTTC
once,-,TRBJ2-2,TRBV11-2,CASSLTEGVVTGELFF,TGTGCTAGCAGCTTGACTGAGGGAGTAGTCACCGGGGAGCTGTTTTTT
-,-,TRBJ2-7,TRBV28,CASSYWGVSYEQYF,TGTGCCAGTAGTTACTGGGGGGTGTCCTACGAGCAGTACTTC
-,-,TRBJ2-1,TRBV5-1,CASGLVTGITYNEQFF,TGCGCCAGCGGCTTGGTCACCGGGATTACCTACAATGAGCAGTTCTTC
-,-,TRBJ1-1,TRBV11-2,CASNWWMGEGAFF,TGTGCCAGCAACTGGTGGATGGGCGAGGGGGCTTTCTTT
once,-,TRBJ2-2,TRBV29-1,CSVVGWRGTGKLFF,TGCAGCGTTGTGGGGTGGCGTGGCACCGGGAAGCTGTTTTTT
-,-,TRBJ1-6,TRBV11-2,CTSSLEYRWCNSPLHF,TGTACCAGCAGCTTAGAATACAGGTGGTGTAATTCACCACTCCACTTT
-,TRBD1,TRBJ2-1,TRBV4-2,CASRQGQGSYNEQFF,TGTGCCAGCAGACAAGGACAGGGCTCCTACAATGAGCAGTTCTTC
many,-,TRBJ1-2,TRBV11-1,CASSPSGLGYTF,TGTGCCAGCAGCCCCTCCGGGTTGGGCTACACCTTC
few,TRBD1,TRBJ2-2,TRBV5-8,CASFTGTGVLTGELFF,TGTGCCAGCTTCACCGGGACAGGGGTATTGACCGGGGAGCTGTTTTTT
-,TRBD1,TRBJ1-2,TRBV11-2,CASSRTLDIAGGKHYGYTF,TGTGCCAGCAGTCGTACCCTGGACATCGCAGGGGGTAAGCACTATGGCTACACCTTC
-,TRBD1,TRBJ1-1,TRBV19,CASIPSRGDSEAFF,TGTGCCAGTATTCCTTCCAGGGGGGACAGTGAAGCTTTCTTT
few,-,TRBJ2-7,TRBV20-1,CSAREMGREQYF,TGCAGTGCTAGAGAAATGGGGCGGGAGCAGTACTTC
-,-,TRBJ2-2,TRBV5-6,CAGTQNTGELLF,TGTGCCGGCACTCAAAACACCGGGGAGCTGCTTTTT
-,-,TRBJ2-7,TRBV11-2,CASSLLGPSYEQYF,TGTGCCAGCAGTTTATTGGGTCCGTCCTACGAGCAGTACTTC
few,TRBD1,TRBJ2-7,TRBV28,CASSPKPGTEGPYEQYF,TGTGCCAGCAGTCCGAAACCCGGGACAGAGGGTCCCTACGAGCAGTACTTC
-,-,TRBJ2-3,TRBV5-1,CASSLAAQHTDTQYF,TGCGCCAGCAGCTTGGCAGCACAGCACACAGATACGCAGTATTTT
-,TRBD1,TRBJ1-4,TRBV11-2,CASTLTGQPPKLFF,TGTGCCAGCACCTTAACGGGACAGCCTCCCAAACTGTTTTTT